This passage covers 18 T cell receptor beta chains from one sample sequenced in a study of graft-versus-host responses after intestinal transplantation. Their antigens are not known. Repertoires were generated with immunoSEQ multiplex PCR, while TCRdb's copy carries only in-frame clones and drops some. Among under 150,000 clones listed, 85% to 95% were seen once. This sample comprised unstimulated CD4+ T cells sorted from spleen or lymph node cells, obtained before intestinal transplant. These receptors all stem from a human donor who received an intestinal transplant.

This clone was counted once. The chain recombines TRBV18 with TRBJ2-7; D remains unclear. CDR3 length: 14 amino acids. Germline V gene data show CDR1 as KGHSH and CDR2 as LQKENI. The V end lost 0 bases, the J end lost 0 bases, and 6 bases lay between the germline ends. In nucleotides, the CDR3 is TGTGCCAGCTCACCACCGCGGCCCTCCTACGAGCAGTACTTC. This sequence encodes CASSPPRPSYEQYF. Together with reference TRBV18 and TRBJ2-7, the CDR3 gives the full variable domain: NAGVMQNPRHLVRRRGQEARLRCSPMKGHSHVYWYRQLPEEGLKFMVYLQKENIIDESGMPKERFSAEFPKEGPSILRIQQVVRGDSAAYFCASSPPRPSYEQYFGPGTRLTVT.

The V gene is TRBV5-1, the J gene TRBJ1-6; TRBD1 aligns across 9 bases. Germline lookup yields CDR1 SGHRS and CDR2 YFSETQ. CDR3 size: 13 residues. V gave up 4 bases and J gave up 11 bases; unmatched junction bases: 4. In DNA, the CDR3 is TGCGCCAGCAGCCCGGGACAGGGAACACCCCTCCACTTT. Amino acids: CASSPGQGTPLHF.

This clone has just a few counts. The chain carries TRBV19 and TRBJ1-2; D is possibly TRBD1 (5 bases). CDR1 and CDR2 from the germline V gene are LNHDA and SQIVND (reference sequence). The germline V and J ends were trimmed by 3 bases and 8 bases, with 13 bases remaining between them. The CDR3 has 13 amino acids. The CDR3 DNA is TGTGCCAGTAGTATCGGAGGGGCTGGAGGCTACACCTTC. This codes for CASSIGGAGGYTF. The full variable domain, in which reference TRBV19 and TRBJ1-2 provide the parts outside the CDR3, is DGGITQSPKYLFRKEGQNVTLSCEQNLNHDAMYWYRQDPGQGLRLIYYSQIVNDFQKGDIAEGYSVSREKKESFPLTVTSAQKNPTAFYLCASSIGGAGGYTFGSGTRLTVV.

The chain combines TRBV19 with TRBJ1-5; D call uncertain. CDR3 size: 13 residues. The germline V and J ends were trimmed by 7 bases and 6 bases, with 13 bases remaining between them. Looked up from germline, CDR1 is LNHDA and CDR2 is SQIVND (reference sequence). The CDR3 coding sequence is TGTGCCAGTACCTCAGCGGACGGTCAGCCCCAGCATTTT. It encodes CASTSADGQPQHF.

The CDR3 DNA reads TGTGCCAGCAGCTTAGTCCGGGACAGCCAAGAGACCCAGTACTTC. It codes for CASSLVRDSQETQYF. The chain couples TRBV7-8 to TRBJ2-5, with 7 bases matching TRBD1. Germline CDR1 SGHVS, CDR2 FQNEAQ. There are 15 residues in the CDR3. The trim removed 1 base at V and 1 base at J, leaving 3 bases unmatched. The whole variable domain, remainder taken from reference TRBV7-8 and TRBJ2-5, is GAGVSQSPRYKVAKRGQDVALRCDPISGHVSLFWYQQALGQGPEFLTYFQNEAQLDKSGLPSDRFFAERPEGSVSTLKIQRTQQEDSAVYLCASSLVRDSQETQYFGPGTRLLVL.

The chain carries TRBV6-1 and TRBJ2-3, with 16 bases that match TRBD2. V lost 3 bases, J lost 2 bases, and 11 bases stayed unmatched. Germline CDR1 MNHNS, CDR2 SASEGT. The CDR3 length is 20 residues. The CDR3, as DNA: TGTGCCAGCAGTGACACCATACCGGGACTAGCGGGAGGGCTCACAGATACGCAGTATTTT. As protein: CASSDTIPGLAGGLTDTQYF.

In regard to this clone: The same CDR3 can be traced to other DNA sequences in this sample. The V call is TRBV5-1, the J call TRBJ1-3, with D possibly TRBD1 on 5 matching bases. The CDR3 covers 16 residues. V lost 0 bases to trimming and J lost 4 bases, with 14 bases between them. Germline lookup yields CDR1 SGHRS and CDR2 YFSETQ. The CDR3 loop reads CASSLGPGAEGNTIYF. CDR3 nucleotide sequence: TGCGCCAGCAGCTTGGGACCCGGGGCCGAGGGAAACACCATATATTTT. The whole variable domain, remainder taken from reference TRBV5-1 and TRBJ1-3, is KAGVTQTPRYLIKTRGQQVTLSCSPISGHRSVSWYQQTPGQGLQFLFEYFSETQRNKGNFPGRFSGRQFSNSRSEMNVSTLELGDSALYLCASSLGPGAEGNTIYFGEGSWLTVV.

The genes are TRBV7-2 and TRBJ1-2, with D uncertain. Germline values: CDR1 SGHTA, CDR2 FQGNSA. The V end was cut by 2 bases, the J end by 5 bases, with 21 bases between. The CDR3 covers 17 residues. The CDR3: CASSLSGVYAETYGYTF. Written as DNA, the CDR3 is TGTGCCAGCAGCTTAAGTGGTGTCTACGCTGAAACTTATGGCTACACCTTC.

This clone was detected once. V gene TRBV30 combines with J gene TRBJ1-2, with D tentatively TRBD1 (6 bases). V lost 2 bases and J lost 6, with 16 bases in between. Germline CDR1 GTSNPN, CDR2 SVGIG (reference sequence). The CDR3 runs 14 residues. The CDR3 DNA follows: TGTGCCTGGAGTCGGGACATAGACTGGCATGGCTACACCTTC. It codes for CAWSRDIDWHGYTF.

The gene calls are TRBV5-1 and TRBJ2-1, with 7 positions matching TRBD2. CDR3 length: 15 residues. The junction had 9 bases not matched to a gene; V was cut back by 5 bases and J by 4 bases. Per the germline V gene, CDR1 is SGHRS and CDR2 is YFSETQ. The CDR3 sequence is CASRPAGSSYNEQFF. In nucleotides, the CDR3 is TGCGCCAGCAGACCAGCGGGAAGCTCATACAATGAGCAGTTCTTC.

This chain uses TRBV9 with TRBJ2-5; no clear D. Per the germline V gene, CDR1 is SGDLS and CDR2 is YYNGEE. The CDR3 runs to 13 residues. V shed 4 bases and J shed 1 base, with 8 bases lying between them. The CDR3 loop reads CASSSRPQETQYF. CDR3 nucleotides: TGTGCCAGCAGCTCCCGCCCCCAAGAGACCCAGTACTTC.

The chain has TRBV5-1 and TRBJ2-4, with D uncertain. V lost 5 bases to trimming and J lost 1 base, with 10 bases between them. The CDR3 consists of 14 residues. In germline, CDR1 is SGHRS, CDR2 YFSETQ. The CDR3, as DNA: TGCGCCAGCAGTAGGCTGGGCGCCAAAAACATTCAGTACTTC. Its translation is CASSRLGAKNIQYF.

CDR3 DNA sequence: TGTGCCTGGACGAGACAGCTAAACACTGAAGCTTTCTTT. Protein product: CAWTRQLNTEAFF. The chain joins TRBV30 to TRBJ1-1; D perhaps matches TRBD1 (5 bases). CDR3 size: 13 residues. Germline CDR1 and CDR2: GTSNPN and SVGIG (reference sequence). Deletions cut 4 bases from V and 2 bases from J, with 11 bases between. The whole variable domain, remainder taken from reference TRBV30 and TRBJ1-1, is SQTIHQWPATLVQPVGSPLSLECTVEGTSNPNLYWYRQAAGRGLQLLFYSVGIGQISSEVPQNLSASRPQDRQFILSSKKLLLSDSGFYLCAWTRQLNTEAFFGQGTRLTVV.

V usage is TRBV29-1 and J usage is TRBJ1-2, with TRBD1 as a possible D gene (5 bases). V shed 5 bases and J shed 7 bases, with 17 bases lying between them. Germline lookup yields CDR1 SQVTM and CDR2 ANQGSEA. This CDR3 is built from 13 residues. DNA for the CDR3: TGCAGCGTTACCGGGGGAGAGGAGTTTGGCTACACCTTC. This codes for CSVTGGEEFGYTF. Full variable domain (outside the CDR3, taken from reference TRBV29-1 and TRBJ1-2): SAVISQKPSRDICQRGTSLTIQCQVDSQVTMMFWYRQQPGQSLTLIATANQGSEATYESGFVIDKFPISRPNLTFSTLTVSNMSPEDSSIYLCSVTGGEEFGYTFGSGTRLTVV.

The chain uses TRBV7-3 and TRBJ1-5; D might be TRBD1 (5 bases). Trimming took 5 bases from V and 4 from J, leaving 15 bases between them. From germline, CDR1 is SGHTA and CDR2 FQGTGA. The CDR3 contains 15 residues. CDR3 coding DNA: TGTGCCAGCAGCATTAACGGGACGGCTAATCAGCCCCAGCATTTT. It specifies CASSINGTANQPQHF.

This clone was detected once. The CDR3 coding sequence is TGTGCCAGCAGCGCCTTGGGTGGCCGCACAGATACGCAGTATTTT. This sequence encodes CASSALGGRTDTQYF. The rearrangement joins TRBV4-2 to TRBJ2-3, with no clear D. Trimming removed 5 bases from V and 1 base from J, with 13 bases in between. The CDR3 loop spans 15 amino acids. Germline V CDR1 and CDR2: LGHNA, YNFKEQ.

The gene calls are TRBV10-1 and TRBJ1-1; no clear D gene. The germline V gene encodes CDR1 WNHNN and CDR2 SYGVQD (reference sequence). CDR3 length: 12 amino acids. V lost 3 bases and J lost 1, with 3 bases in between. This chain's CDR3 is CASSDRNTEAFF. The CDR3 bases are TGCGCCAGCAGTGACAGGAACACTGAAGCTTTCTTT.

This chain joins TRBV6-5 and TRBJ2-1; D gene uncertain. V was clipped by 6 bases and J by 0 bases, with 9 bases between them. The CDR3 is 14 amino acids. CDR1 and CDR2 from the germline V gene are MNHEY and SVGAGI. This CDR3 is CASSPWGSYNEQFF. DNA of the CDR3: TGTGCCAGCAGCCCATGGGGCTCCTACAATGAGCAGTTCTTC.